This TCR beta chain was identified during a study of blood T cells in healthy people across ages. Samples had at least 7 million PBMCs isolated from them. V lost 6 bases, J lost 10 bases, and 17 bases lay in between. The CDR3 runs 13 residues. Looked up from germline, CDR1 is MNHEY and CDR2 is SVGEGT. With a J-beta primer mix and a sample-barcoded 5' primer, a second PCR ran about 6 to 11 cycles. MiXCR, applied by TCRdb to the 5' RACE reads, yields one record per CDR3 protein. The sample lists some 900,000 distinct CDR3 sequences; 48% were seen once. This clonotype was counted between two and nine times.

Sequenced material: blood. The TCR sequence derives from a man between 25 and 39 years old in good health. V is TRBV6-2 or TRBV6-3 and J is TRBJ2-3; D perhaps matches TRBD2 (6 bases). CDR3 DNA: TGTGCCAGCAGCCCTATGGACTACCGATCGCAGTATTTT. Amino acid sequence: CASSPMDYRSQYF.